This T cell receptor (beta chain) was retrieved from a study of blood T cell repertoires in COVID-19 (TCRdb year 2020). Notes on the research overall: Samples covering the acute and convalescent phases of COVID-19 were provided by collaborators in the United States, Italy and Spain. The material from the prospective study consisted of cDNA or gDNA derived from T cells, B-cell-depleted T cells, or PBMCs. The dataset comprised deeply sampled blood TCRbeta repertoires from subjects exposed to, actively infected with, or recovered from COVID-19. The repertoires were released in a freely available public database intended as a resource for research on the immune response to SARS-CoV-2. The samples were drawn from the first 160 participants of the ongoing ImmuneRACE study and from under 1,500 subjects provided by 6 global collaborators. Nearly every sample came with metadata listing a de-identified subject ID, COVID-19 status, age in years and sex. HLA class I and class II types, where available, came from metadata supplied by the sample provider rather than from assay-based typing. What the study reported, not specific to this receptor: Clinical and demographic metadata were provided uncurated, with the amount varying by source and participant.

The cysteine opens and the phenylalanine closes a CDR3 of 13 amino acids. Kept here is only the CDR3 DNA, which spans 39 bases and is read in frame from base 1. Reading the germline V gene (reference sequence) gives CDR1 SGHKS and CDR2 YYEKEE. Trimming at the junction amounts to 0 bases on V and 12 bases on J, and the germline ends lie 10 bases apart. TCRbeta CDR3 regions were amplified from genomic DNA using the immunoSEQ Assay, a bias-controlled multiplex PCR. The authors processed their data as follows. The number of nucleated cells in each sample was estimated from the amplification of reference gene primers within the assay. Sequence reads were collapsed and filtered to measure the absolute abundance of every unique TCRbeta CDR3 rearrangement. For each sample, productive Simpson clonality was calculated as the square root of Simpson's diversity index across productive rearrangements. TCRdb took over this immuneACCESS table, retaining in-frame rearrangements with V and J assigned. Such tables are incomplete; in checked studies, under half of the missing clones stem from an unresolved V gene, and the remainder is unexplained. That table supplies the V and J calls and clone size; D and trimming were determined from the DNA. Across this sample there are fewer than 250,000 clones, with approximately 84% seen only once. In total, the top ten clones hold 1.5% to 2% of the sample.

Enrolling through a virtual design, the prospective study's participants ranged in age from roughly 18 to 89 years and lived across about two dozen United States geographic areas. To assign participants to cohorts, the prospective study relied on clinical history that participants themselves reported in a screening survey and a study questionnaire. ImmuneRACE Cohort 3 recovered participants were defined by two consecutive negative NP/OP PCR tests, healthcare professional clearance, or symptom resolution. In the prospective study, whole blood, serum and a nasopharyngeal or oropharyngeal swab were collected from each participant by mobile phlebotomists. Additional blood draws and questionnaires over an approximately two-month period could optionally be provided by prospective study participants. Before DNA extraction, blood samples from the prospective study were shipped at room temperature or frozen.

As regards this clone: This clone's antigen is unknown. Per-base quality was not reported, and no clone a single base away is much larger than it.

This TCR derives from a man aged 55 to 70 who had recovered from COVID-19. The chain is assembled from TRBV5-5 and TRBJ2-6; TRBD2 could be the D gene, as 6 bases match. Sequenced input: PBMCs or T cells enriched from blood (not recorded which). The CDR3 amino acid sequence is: CASSLAGTRVLTF. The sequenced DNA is TGTGCCAGCAGCTTGGCCGGGACTCGCGTCCTGACTTTC. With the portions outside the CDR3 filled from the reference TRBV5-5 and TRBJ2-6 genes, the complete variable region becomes DAGVTQSPTHLIKTRGQQVTLRCSPISGHKSVSWYQQVLGQGPQFIFQYYEKEERGRGNFPDRFSARQFPNYSSELNVNALLLGDSALYLCASSLAGTRVLTFGAGSRLTVL.